These T cell receptor beta chains were read from a single sample in a study of blood T cells in healthy people across ages. MiXCR, applied by TCRdb to the 5' RACE reads, yields one record per CDR3 protein. The sample consists of more than 550,000 distinct CDR3 sequences, about 20% of them appearing once. Sequences were obtained from blood. The receptor source for this set is a man in his sixties or seventies in good health. The CDR3 runs from the conserved cysteine through the conserved F or W. The D gene is left open where the match is weak. For some rows the clone size is stated as once, few or many, or as a class when expanded; others skip it.

. | TRBJ1-1 | TRBV7-9 | few | CASSIGQLMNTEAFF | TGTGCCAGCAGCATCGGACAGTTAATGAACACTGAAGCTTTCTTT
TRBD2 | TRBJ2-1 | TRBV10-3 | . | CAISEPRTSGNNNEQFF | TGTGCCATCAGTGAGCCAAGGACTAGCGGGAACAACAATGAGCAGTTCTTC
. | TRBJ1-5 | TRBV2 | few | CASRVQGDNQPQHF | TGTGCCAGCAGGGTACAGGGCGACAATCAGCCCCAGCATTTT
. | TRBJ1-1 | TRBV14 | . | CASSQFMNTEAFF | TGTGCCAGCAGCCAGTTCATGAACACTGAAGCTTTCTTT
. | TRBJ2-3 | TRBV2 | many | CASSWTEPSTDTQYF | TGTGCCAGCAGTTGGACAGAGCCTAGCACAGATACGCAGTATTTT
. | TRBJ1-2 | TRBV20-1 | . | CSARLQRRYGYTF | TGCAGTGCTAGACTCCAAAGGAGATATGGCTACACCTTC
. | TRBJ2-2 | TRBV7-3 | . | CASSLSVYNTGELFF | TGTGCCAGCAGCTTAAGCGTCTATAACACCGGGGAGCTGTTTTTT
. | TRBJ1-4 | TRBV12-3/TRBV12-4 | . | CASSFGRSRSNEKLFF | TGTGCCAGCAGTTTTGGGCGGAGCAGGTCTAATGAAAAACTGTTTTTT
TRBD1 | TRBJ2-5 | TRBV9 | . | CASSVGTGVSETQYF | TGTGCCAGCAGCGTCGGGACAGGGGTGTCAGAGACCCAGTACTTC
. | TRBJ1-1 | TRBV7-9 | many | CASSRSNTGGSEAFF | TGTGCCAGCAGCCGATCAAATACGGGGGGCAGTGAAGCTTTCTTT
. | TRBJ2-5 | TRBV5-5 | . | CASSPYSLGPQETQYF | TGTGCCAGCAGCCCCTACTCCCTAGGCCCCCAAGAGACCCAGTACTTC
TRBD2 | TRBJ2-1 | TRBV5-1 | . | CASSSVLAGGPRWQFF | TGCGCCAGCAGCTCGGTTTTAGCGGGAGGCCCGAGGTGGCAGTTCTTC
TRBD1 | TRBJ2-7 | TRBV6-5 | . | CASSPSGQSRTYEQYF | TGTGCCAGCAGTCCCTCGGGACAGAGTAGAACCTACGAGCAGTACTTC
TRBD1 | TRBJ2-7 | TRBV7-8 | . | CASSPTGTGFSEQYF | TGTGCCAGCAGCCCCACCGGGACAGGGTTCTCCGAGCAGTACTTC
TRBD1 | TRBJ1-6 | TRBV20-1 | . | CSVGQGGSYNSPLHF | TGCAGTGTCGGACAGGGGGGCTCCTATAATTCACCCCTCCACTTT
TRBD2 | TRBJ2-1 | TRBV29-1 | . | CSVELPGLEDNEQFF | TGCAGCGTCGAACTACCGGGACTAGAGGACAATGAGCAGTTCTTC
. | TRBJ2-1 | TRBV12-3/TRBV12-4 | many | CASSFGVGEQFF | TGTGCCAGCAGTTTTGGTGTGGGTGAGCAGTTCTTC
. | TRBJ1-1 | TRBV12-5 | few | CASGFWGYTEAFF | TGTGCTAGTGGTTTCTGGGGCTACACTGAAGCTTTCTTT
. | TRBJ1-1 | TRBV5-1 | . | CASSLGRSFNTEAFF | TGCGCCAGCAGCTTGGGGCGAAGTTTTAACACTGAAGCTTTCTTT
TRBD1 | TRBJ2-3 | TRBV10-2 | . | CASRGQGNTDTQYF | TGCGCCAGCAGAGGACAGGGGAACACAGATACGCAGTATTTT
. | TRBJ2-5 | TRBV5-1 | few | CASSLALGASEYF | TGCGCCAGCAGCTTGGCCCTGGGGGCTAGCGAGTACTTC
TRBD2 | TRBJ2-1 | TRBV20-1 | . | CSAPLAGTLINEQFF | TGCAGTGCTCCTCTAGCGGGGACCCTCATCAATGAGCAGTTCTTC
. | TRBJ1-1 | TRBV10-2 | . | CASRQGQGDTEAFF | TGCGCCAGCAGACAGGGTCAAGGGGACACTGAAGCTTTCTTT
TRBD1 | TRBJ1-2 | TRBV19 | . | CASSPRGQAYGYTF | TGTGCCAGTAGTCCGAGGGGACAGGCCTATGGCTACACCTTC
. | TRBJ1-6 | TRBV20-1 | . | CSARVAGDNSPLHF | TGCAGTGCTAGAGTGGCGGGGGATAATTCACCCCTCCACTTT
. | TRBJ2-6 | TRBV12-3/TRBV12-4 | few | CASSSYSGANVLTF | TGTGCCAGCAGTTCTTACTCTGGGGCCAACGTCCTGACTTTC
. | TRBJ2-1 | TRBV29-1 | . | CSVEANNEQFF | TGCAGCGTTGAGGCAAACAATGAGCAGTTCTTC
. | TRBJ2-1 | TRBV6-5 | few | CASSYGGRVQSEQFF | TGTGCCAGCAGTTACGGGGGAAGGGTTCAGAGTGAGCAGTTCTTC
. | TRBJ2-1 | TRBV12-3/TRBV12-4 | few | CASSLGLFYNEQFF | TGTGCCAGCAGTTTAGGTCTCTTCTACAATGAGCAGTTCTTC
TRBD2 | TRBJ2-1 | TRBV14 | few | CASSQDLGTSGRDEQFF | TGTGCCAGCAGCCAAGATCTGGGGACTAGCGGGAGGGATGAGCAGTTCTTC
TRBD1 | TRBJ2-5 | TRBV4-1 | . | CASSQEDREQWTQYF | TGCGCCAGCAGCCAGGAAGACAGGGAGCAATGGACCCAGTACTTC
TRBD2 | TRBJ2-1 | TRBV12-3/TRBV12-4 | few | CASSPWGLAGGFNEQFF | TGTGCCAGCAGCCCGTGGGGTCTCGCGGGAGGGTTCAATGAGCAGTTCTTC
. | TRBJ2-2 | TRBV7-2 | few | CASSFAGTGELFF | TGTGCCAGCAGCTTTGCGGGTACCGGGGAGCTGTTTTTT
. | TRBJ2-3 | TRBV20-1 | . | CSVQAGSTDTQYF | TGCAGTGTCCAAGCGGGTAGCACAGATACGCAGTATTTT